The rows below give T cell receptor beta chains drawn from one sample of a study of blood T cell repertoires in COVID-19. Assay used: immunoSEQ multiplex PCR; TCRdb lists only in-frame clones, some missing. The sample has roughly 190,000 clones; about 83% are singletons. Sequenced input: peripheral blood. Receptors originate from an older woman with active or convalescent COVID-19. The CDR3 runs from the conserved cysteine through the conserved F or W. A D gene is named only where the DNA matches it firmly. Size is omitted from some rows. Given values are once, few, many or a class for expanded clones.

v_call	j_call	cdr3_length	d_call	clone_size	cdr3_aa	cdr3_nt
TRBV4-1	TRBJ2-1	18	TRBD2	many	CASRVGLAGGALYNEQFF	TGCGCCAGCAGAGTAGGACTAGCGGGAGGCGCGCTCTACAATGAGCAGTTCTTC
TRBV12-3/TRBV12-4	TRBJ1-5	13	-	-	CASATGSNQPQHF	TGTGCCAGCGCCACGGGAAGCAATCAGCCCCAGCATTTT
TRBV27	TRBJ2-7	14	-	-	CASSSGQPPYEQYF	TGTGCCAGCAGTTCCGGACAGCCTCCCTACGAGCAGTACTTC
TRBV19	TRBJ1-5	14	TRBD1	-	CASSPRDREQPQHF	TGTGCCAGTAGTCCCCGGGACAGGGAGCAGCCCCAGCATTTT
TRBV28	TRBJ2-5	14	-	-	CASSTTPSTETQYF	TGTGCCAGCAGTACGACACCTTCAACCGAGACCCAGTACTTC
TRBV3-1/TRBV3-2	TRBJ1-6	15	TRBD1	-	CASSQWDRDNSPLHF	TGTGCCAGCAGCCAGTGGGACAGGGATAATTCACCCCTCCACTTT
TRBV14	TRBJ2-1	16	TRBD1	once	CASSPGQFLGDNEQFF	TGTGCCAGCAGCCCGGGACAGTTCCTAGGGGACAATGAGCAGTTCTTC
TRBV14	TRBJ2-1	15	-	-	CASSQGRAPYNEQFF	TGTGCCAGCAGCCAAGGGAGGGCCCCATACAATGAGCAGTTCTTC
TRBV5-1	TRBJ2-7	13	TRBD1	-	CASSRDRANEQYF	TGCGCCAGCAGTCGGGACAGGGCCAACGAGCAGTACTTC
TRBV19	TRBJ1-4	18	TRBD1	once	CASSPGQGPFALNEKLFF	TGTGCCAGTAGTCCCGGACAGGGGCCCTTTGCCCTTAATGAAAAACTGTTTTTT
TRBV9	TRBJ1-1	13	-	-	CASSVARGTEAFF	TGTGCCAGCAGCGTAGCCAGGGGCACTGAAGCTTTCTTT
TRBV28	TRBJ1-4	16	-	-	CASSPRQPLSNEKLFF	TGTGCCAGCAGTCCCCGACAGCCACTAAGTAATGAAAAACTGTTTTTT
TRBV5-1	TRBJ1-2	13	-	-	CASRGQGTGGYTF	TGCGCCAGCAGGGGTCAAGGGACTGGTGGCTACACCTTC
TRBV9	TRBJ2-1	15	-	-	CASSRRGISINEQFF	TGTGCCAGCTCCCGGAGGGGTATCAGTATCAATGAGCAGTTCTTC
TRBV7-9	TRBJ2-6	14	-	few	CASSSFSGANVLTF	TGTGCCAGCAGCTCCTTCTCTGGGGCCAACGTCCTGACTTTC
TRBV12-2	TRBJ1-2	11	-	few	CASIGSHGYTF	TGTGCAAGTATAGGGAGTCATGGCTACACCTTC
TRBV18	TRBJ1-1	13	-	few	CASSNTGDTEAFF	TGTGCCAGCTCAAATACGGGAGACACTGAAGCTTTCTTT
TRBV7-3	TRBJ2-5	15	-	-	CASSRTGGLQETQYF	TGTGCCAGCAGTAGAACAGGGGGACTACAAGAGACCCAGTACTTC
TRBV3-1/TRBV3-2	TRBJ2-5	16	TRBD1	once	CASSNRGGGRQETQYF	TGTGCCAGCAGCAACAGGGGTGGGGGAAGACAAGAGACCCAGTACTTC
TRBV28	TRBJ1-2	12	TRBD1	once	CATGGQGSGYTF	TGTGCCACCGGCGGACAGGGAAGTGGCTACACCTTC
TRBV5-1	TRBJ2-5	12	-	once	CASSLPEETQYF	TGCGCCAGCAGCTTACCGGAAGAGACCCAGTACTTC
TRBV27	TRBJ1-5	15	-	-	CASSDSPQGNQPQHF	TGTGCCAGCAGTGATTCCCCGCAGGGCAATCAGCCCCAGCATTTT
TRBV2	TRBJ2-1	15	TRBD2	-	CASSGLAGSYNEQFF	TGTGCCAGCAGTGGGTTAGCGGGATCCTACAATGAGCAGTTCTTC
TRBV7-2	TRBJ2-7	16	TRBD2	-	CASSLRTSMMSHEQYF	TGTGCCAGCAGCTTACGGACTAGCATGATGAGCCACGAGCAGTACTTC
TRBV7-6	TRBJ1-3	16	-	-	CASSPDKGESGNTIYF	TGTGCCAGCAGCCCCGACAAGGGGGAATCTGGAAACACCATATATTTT
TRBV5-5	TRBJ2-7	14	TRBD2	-	CASSPGGSSYEQYF	TGTGCCAGCAGCCCGGGGGGTAGCTCCTACGAGCAGTACTTC
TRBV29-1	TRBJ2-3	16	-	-	CSVEGIWDFPLDTQYF	TGCAGCGTTGAAGGAATCTGGGACTTCCCTTTGGATACGCAGTATTTT
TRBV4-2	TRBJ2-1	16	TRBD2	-	CASSQEQAGGLNEQFF	TGTGCCAGCAGCCAAGAACAAGCGGGAGGCCTAAATGAGCAGTTCTTC
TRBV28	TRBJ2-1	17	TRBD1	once	CASSRTWTGLEVGEQFF	TGTGCCAGCAGTAGAACCTGGACAGGGTTGGAGGTAGGTGAGCAGTTCTTC
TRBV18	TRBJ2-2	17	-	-	CASSPLPAGQNTGELFF	TGTGCCAGCTCACCACTCCCGGCAGGGCAGAACACCGGGGAGCTGTTTTTT
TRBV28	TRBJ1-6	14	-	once	CASRAAGDNSPLHF	TGTGCCAGCAGGGCCGCAGGGGATAATTCACCCCTCCACTTT
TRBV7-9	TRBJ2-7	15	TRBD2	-	CASSLGASGSYEQYF	TGTGCCAGCAGCTTAGGGGCTAGCGGGTCCTACGAGCAGTACTTC
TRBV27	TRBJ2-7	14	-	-	CASSFQGSTYEQYF	TGTGCCAGCAGTTTTCAGGGGTCGACCTACGAGCAGTACTTC
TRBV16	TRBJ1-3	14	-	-	CASGPTGPRNTIYF	TGTGCCAGCGGACCTACAGGGCCACGAAACACCATATATTTT
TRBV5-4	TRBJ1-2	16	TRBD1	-	CASSSPGTGGWYGYTF	TGTGCCAGCAGCTCCCCTGGGACAGGGGGTTGGTATGGCTACACCTTC
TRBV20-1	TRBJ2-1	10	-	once	CSAQPREQFF	TGCAGTGCCCAACCCAGGGAGCAGTTCTTC
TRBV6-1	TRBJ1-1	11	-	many	CASSERYEAFF	TGTGCCAGCAGTGAACGCTATGAAGCTTTCTTT
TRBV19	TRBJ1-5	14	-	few	CASSIAGSNQPQHF	TGTGCCAGTAGTATAGCGGGGAGCAATCAGCCCCAGCATTTT
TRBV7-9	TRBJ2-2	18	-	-	CASTQPGRQGRVTGELFF	TGTGCCAGCACTCAACCGGGTCGGCAGGGGAGGGTCACCGGGGAGCTGTTTTTT
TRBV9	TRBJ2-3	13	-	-	CASSVASYDTQYF	TGTGCCAGCAGCGTAGCGAGCTACGATACGCAGTATTTT
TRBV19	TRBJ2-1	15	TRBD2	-	CASSIRTSDNNEQFF	TGTGCCAGTAGTATCCGAACTAGCGACAACAATGAGCAGTTCTTC
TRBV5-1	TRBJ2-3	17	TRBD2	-	CASSPQRGGRAGDTQYF	TGCGCCAGCAGCCCCCAGAGGGGCGGGAGGGCTGGAGATACGCAGTATTTT